This TCR beta chain was recorded in a study of T-cell memory formation after mild COVID-19. Study results and caveats: Confirmation of SARS-CoV-2 specificity was lacking for second-wave clones peaking day 37.

TCRdb itself ran the 5' RACE reads through MiXCR, one entry per CDR3 protein. Among about 160,000 distinct CDR3 sequences listed, roughly a third were seen once. Comment on this clonotype: Its antigen is not known.

The sequencing input was PBMCs or a T cell subset sorted from them (not recorded which). This receptor was obtained from an adult woman who had mild COVID-19 (a few samples of this study predate the infection). Cell type and time point are not known.

The CDR3 here is CASSLAARLNEQFF. CDR3 DNA: TGTGCCAGCAGCTTAGCTGCCAGGCTGAATGAGCAGTTCTTC. This rearrangement joins TRBV7-9 to TRBJ2-1; D uncertain. Germline V lookup: CDR1 SEHNR, CDR2 FQNEAQ (reference sequence). The CDR3 consists of 14 residues. Trimming removed 0 bases from V and 7 bases from J, with 10 bases in between.